This T cell receptor (beta chain) originates from a study of T-cell reconstitution after alpha-beta-depleted transplantation in children (dated by TCRdb to the mid-2010s). At the level of the whole study: T-cell immune reconstitution after TCRalphabeta/CD19-depleted allogeneic hematopoietic cell transplantation in children was quantitatively tracked in the study by means of TCR repertoire profiling.

This clonotype was detected once. What this receptor recognizes is not known. Qualities for individual bases were not recorded, and no much larger clone is one base off. Evidence from a single read is weak. In the paper's terms, the treatment or condition label means: allogeneic hematopoietic cell transplantation with graft depleted of TCRalphabeta T cells and CD19 B cells. TCRalphabeta/CD19-depleted allogeneic hematopoietic cell grafts were given to the transplant recipients, all of whom were children. Overall study outcomes, separate from this receptor: Over the following months the frequencies of hyperexpanded clones went down, and after one year T-cell counts and TCRbeta diversity were mostly credited to newly produced T cells. The apparently early recovery of alphabetaT-cell counts about two months after transplant reportedly depended on only several hundred rapidly expanded clones that came from non-depleted graft cells. The high TCRbeta diversity at day 60 in some patients was ascribed to recipient T cells and intrathymic progenitors that had survived conditioning.

Libraries were prepared through PCR. TCRdb shows the sequencer as Illumina HiSeq 2500. TCR library preparation used molecular barcoding, with unique molecular identifiers applied to normalize quantification of the TCRbeta repertoire. The public reads were quality trimmed at Q25 with fastp and then assembled into clones with MiXCR by TCRdb, keeping productive beta chains. Rows merge per CDR3 protein into single entries with the most common DNA and genes. Counted in this sample were about 210,000 distinct CDR3 sequences; about a sixth of them appeared once. The ten largest clonotypes hold about 39% of the sample. The receptor was derived from a male patient between 2 and 10 years old who had a stem cell transplant for acute lymphoblastic leukemia, so the T cells may come from the graft donor. This specimen was PBMCs, mostly from graft donor cells, taken 360 days after TCRalphabeta/CD19-depleted stem cell transplant.

The DNA sequence is as follows: TGTGCCAGCCAAGCGGGGGGGCAAGAGACCCAGTACTTC. It encodes CASQAGGQETQYF. The chain employs TRBV6-1 and TRBJ2-5; TRBD2 fits 10 bases in the junction. The CDR3 contains 13 residues, cysteine and phenylalanine counted. CDR3 DNA is the only sequence kept; it has 39 bases, read in frame from the first base. CDR1 is given as MNHNS and CDR2 as SASEGT, both from the germline V gene. Germline trimming amounts to 8 bases on V and 2 bases on J, with 2 as the count of junction bases outside the gene matches.